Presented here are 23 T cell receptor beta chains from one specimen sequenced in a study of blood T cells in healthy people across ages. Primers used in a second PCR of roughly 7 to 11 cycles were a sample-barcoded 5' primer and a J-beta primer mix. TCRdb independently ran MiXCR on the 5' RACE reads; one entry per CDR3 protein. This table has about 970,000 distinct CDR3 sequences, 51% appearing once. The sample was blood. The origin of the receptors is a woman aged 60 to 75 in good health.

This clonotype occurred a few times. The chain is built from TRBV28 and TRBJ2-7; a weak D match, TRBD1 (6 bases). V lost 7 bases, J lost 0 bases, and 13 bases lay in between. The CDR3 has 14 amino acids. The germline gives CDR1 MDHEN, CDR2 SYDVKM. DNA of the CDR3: TGTGCCAGCACCCCGGACAGAATCTCCTACGAGCAGTACTTC. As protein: CASTPDRISYEQYF.

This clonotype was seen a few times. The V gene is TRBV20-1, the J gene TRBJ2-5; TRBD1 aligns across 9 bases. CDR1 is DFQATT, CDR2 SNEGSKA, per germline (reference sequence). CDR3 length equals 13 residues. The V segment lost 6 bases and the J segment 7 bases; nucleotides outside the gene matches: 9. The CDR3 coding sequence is TGCAGTGCCCTGACAGGGGGGGAGAGGACCCAGTACTTC. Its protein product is CSALTGGERTQYF.

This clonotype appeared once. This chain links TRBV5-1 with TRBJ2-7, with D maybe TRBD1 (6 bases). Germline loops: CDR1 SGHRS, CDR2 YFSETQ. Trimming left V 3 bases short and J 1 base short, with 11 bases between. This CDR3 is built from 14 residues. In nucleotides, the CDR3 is TGCGCCAGCAGCTCCCTTCAGGGGTCCTACGAGCAGTACTTC. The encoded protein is CASSSLQGSYEQYF.

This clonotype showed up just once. The CDR3 DNA follows: TGTGCCAGCAGCGTAGCAGGTCCCAGACTAGCGGGAGGATTGGGGCGCTACAATGAGCAGTTCTTC. Translation gives CASSVAGPRLAGGLGRYNEQFF. The V and J genes are TRBV9 and TRBJ2-1; 13 positions agree with TRBD2. Germline lookup yields CDR1 SGDLS and CDR2 YYNGEE. J gave up 3 bases and V 0 bases, and 18 bases lay outside the gene matches. The CDR3 consists of 22 residues.

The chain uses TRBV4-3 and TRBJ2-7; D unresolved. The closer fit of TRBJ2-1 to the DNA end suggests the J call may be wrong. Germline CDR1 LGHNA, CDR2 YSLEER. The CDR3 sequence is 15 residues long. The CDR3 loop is CASSQDRATLCGQFF. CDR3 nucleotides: TGCGCCAGCAGCCAAGACCGGGCCACCCTGTGCGGGCAGTTCTTC.

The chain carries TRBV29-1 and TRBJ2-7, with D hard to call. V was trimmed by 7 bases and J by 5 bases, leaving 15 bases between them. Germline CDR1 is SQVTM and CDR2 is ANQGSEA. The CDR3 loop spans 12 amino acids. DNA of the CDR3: TGCAGCGGCCTGATAGGCCCCGACGAGCAGTACTTC. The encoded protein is CSGLIGPDEQYF.

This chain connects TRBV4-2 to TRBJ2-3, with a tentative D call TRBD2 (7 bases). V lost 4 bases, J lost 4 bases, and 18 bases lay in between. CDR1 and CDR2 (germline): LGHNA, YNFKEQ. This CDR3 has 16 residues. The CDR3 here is CASSRGGGQGPDTQYF. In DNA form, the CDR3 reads TGTGCCAGCAGCCGAGGGGGGGGGCAGGGCCCAGATACGCAGTATTTT.

Here the CDR3 reads CASSRQAYNSPLHF. In DNA, the CDR3 is TGTGCCAGCAGTCGACAGGCCTATAATTCACCCCTCCACTTT. This chain links TRBV12-3 or TRBV12-4 with TRBJ1-6, with TRBD1 as a possible D gene (6 bases). V lost 5 bases to trimming and J lost 2 bases, with 7 bases between them. The CDR3 contains 14 residues.

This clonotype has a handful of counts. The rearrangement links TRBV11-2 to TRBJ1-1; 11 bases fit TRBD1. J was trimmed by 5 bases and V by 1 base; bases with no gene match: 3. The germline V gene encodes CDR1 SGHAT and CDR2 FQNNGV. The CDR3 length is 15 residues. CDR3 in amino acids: CASSLAGTGGTEAFF. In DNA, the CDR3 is TGTGCCAGCAGCTTAGCCGGGACAGGGGGAACTGAAGCTTTCTTT.

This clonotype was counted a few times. This CDR3 reads CASSPPLAASTDTQYF. As DNA, the CDR3 is TGCGCCAGCAGTCCCCCGCTAGCGGCTAGCACAGATACGCAGTATTTT. The gene calls are TRBV5-1 and TRBJ2-3; 7 bases align to TRBD2. Germline CDR1 reads SGHRS; CDR2 reads YFSETQ. The CDR3 extends over 16 amino acids. The V gene end was trimmed by 5 bases and the J gene end by 0 bases; junction bases not matched to a gene: 9. The complete variable domain, with remaining parts taken from reference TRBV5-1 and TRBJ2-3, reads KAGVTQTPRYLIKTRGQQVTLSCSPISGHRSVSWYQQTPGQGLQFLFEYFSETQRNKGNFPGRFSGRQFSNSRSEMNVSTLELGDSALYLCASSPPLAASTDTQYFGPGTRLTVL.

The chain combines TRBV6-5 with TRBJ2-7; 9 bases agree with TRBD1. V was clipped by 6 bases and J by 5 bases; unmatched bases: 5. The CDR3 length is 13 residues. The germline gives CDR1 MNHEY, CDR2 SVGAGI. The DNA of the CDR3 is TGTGCCAGCAGCGGACAGGGGCCCCACGAGCAGTACTTC. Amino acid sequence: CASSGQGPHEQYF.

CDR3 DNA sequence: TGCAGTGCTGCCAGAGGTACAACTTCCTACGAGCAGTACTTC. Amino acid sequence: CSAARGTTSYEQYF. The V and J genes are TRBV20-1 and TRBJ2-7; D call uncertain. CDR1 DFQATT and CDR2 SNEGSKA come from the germline V gene (reference sequence). This CDR3 contains 14 residues. V lost 5 bases and J lost 1, with 15 bases in between.

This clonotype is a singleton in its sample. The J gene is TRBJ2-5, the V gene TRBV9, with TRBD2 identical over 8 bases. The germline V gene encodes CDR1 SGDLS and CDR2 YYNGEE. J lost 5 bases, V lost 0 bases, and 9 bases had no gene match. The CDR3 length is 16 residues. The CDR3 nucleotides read TGTGCCAGCAGCGTAGGGAGTACGGGAGGGGATGAGACCCAGTACTTC. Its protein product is CASSVGSTGGDETQYF.

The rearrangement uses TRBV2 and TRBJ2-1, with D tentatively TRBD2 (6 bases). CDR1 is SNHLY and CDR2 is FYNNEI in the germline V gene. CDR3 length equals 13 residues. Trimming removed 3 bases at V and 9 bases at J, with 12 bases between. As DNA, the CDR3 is TGTGCCAGCAGTGACCCGACTAGTTCTGAGCAGTTCTTC. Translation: CASSDPTSSEQFF.

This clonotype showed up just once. As DNA, the CDR3 is TGCAGTGCTAGTATAGCGGGAGGGTCCTACAATGAGCAGTTCTTC. Amino acids: CSASIAGGSYNEQFF. The chain is built from TRBV20-1 and TRBJ2-1; the match to TRBD2 covers 11 bases. With 3 bases clipped from V and 1 base from J, the junction kept 2 bases outside the gene matches. The CDR3 extends over 15 amino acids. Germline CDR1 is DFQATT and CDR2 is SNEGSKA (reference sequence).

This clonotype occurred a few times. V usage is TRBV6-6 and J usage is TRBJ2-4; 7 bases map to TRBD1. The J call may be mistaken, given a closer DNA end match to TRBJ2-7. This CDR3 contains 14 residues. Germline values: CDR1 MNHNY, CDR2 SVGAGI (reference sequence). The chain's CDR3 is CASSGTALSYEQYF. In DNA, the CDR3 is TGTGCCAGCAGTGGGACAGCCCTCTCCTACGAGCAGTACTTC.

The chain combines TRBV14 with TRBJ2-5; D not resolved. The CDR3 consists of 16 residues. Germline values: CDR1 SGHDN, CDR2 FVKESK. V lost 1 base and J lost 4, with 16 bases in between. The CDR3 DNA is TGTGCCAGCAGCCAAGTCGGTCCAGTAGTTTTAGAGACCCAGTACTTC. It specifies CASSQVGPVVLETQYF. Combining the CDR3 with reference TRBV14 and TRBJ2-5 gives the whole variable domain EAGVTQFPSHSVIEKGQTVTLRCDPISGHDNLYWYRRVMGKEIKFLLHFVKESKQDESGMPNNRFLAERTGGTYSTLKVQPAELEDSGVYFCASSQVGPVVLETQYFGPGTRLLVL.

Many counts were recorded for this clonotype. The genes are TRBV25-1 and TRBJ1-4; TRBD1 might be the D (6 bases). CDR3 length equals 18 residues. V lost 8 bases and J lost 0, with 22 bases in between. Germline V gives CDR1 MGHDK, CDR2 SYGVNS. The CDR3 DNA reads TGTGCCAGCTATGGTCCCGGGGGCGCACGGTCAACTAATGAAAAACTGTTTTTT. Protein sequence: CASYGPGGARSTNEKLFF.

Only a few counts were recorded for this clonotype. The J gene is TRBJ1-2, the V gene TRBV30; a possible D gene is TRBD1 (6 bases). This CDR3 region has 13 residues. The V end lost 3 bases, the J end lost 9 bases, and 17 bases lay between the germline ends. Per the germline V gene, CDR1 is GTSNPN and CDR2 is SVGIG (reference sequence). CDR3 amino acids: CAWRSGGSGSYTF. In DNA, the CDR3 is TGTGCCTGGAGGTCGGGGGGCTCGGGCAGCTACACCTTC.

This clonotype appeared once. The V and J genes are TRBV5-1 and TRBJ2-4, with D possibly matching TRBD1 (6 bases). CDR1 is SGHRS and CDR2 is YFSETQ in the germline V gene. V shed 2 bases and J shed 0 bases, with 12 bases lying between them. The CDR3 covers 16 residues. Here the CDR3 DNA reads TGCGCCAGCAGCTTAGTGACAGGTCTAGCCAAAAACATTCAGTACTTC. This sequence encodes CASSLVTGLAKNIQYF.

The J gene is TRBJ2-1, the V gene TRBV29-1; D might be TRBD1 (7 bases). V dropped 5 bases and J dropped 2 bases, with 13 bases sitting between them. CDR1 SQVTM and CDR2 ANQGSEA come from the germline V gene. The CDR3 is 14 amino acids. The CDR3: CSVRGGGPYNEQFF. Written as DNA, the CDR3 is TGCAGCGTTCGTGGAGGGGGCCCCTACAATGAGCAGTTCTTC.

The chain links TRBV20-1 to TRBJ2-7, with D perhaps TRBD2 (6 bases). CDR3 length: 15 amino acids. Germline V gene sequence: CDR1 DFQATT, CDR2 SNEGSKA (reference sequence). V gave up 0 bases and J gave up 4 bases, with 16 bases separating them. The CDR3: CSARDHGGVTYEQYF. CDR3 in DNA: TGCAGTGCTAGAGATCACGGGGGAGTAACGTACGAGCAGTACTTC.

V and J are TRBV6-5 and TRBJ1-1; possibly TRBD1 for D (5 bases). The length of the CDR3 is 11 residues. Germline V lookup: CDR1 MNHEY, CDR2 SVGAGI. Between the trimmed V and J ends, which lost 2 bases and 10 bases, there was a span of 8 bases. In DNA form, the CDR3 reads TGTGCCAGCAGTTACGCAGGGAGAGCTTTCTTT. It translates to CASSYAGRAFF.